Presented here are 23 T cell receptor beta chains from one specimen sequenced in a study of blood T cell repertoires in COVID-19. The data were produced by immunoSEQ multiplex PCR, yet TCRdb's version contains in-frame clones alone and is incomplete. In the table there are approximately 110,000 clones, 60% to 85% of which are singletons. The specimen was peripheral blood. These receptors all come from a human donor with acute or convalescent COVID-19. The donor label of this sample is uncertain.

The chain joins TRBV7-8 to TRBJ2-4; TRBD1 aligns across 9 bases. Looked up from germline, CDR1 is SGHVS and CDR2 is FQNEAQ. The CDR3 has 17 residues. With 5 bases clipped from V and 1 base from J, the junction kept 9 bases outside the gene matches. The DNA for the CDR3 is TGTGCCAGCAGCAAACTTCGGACAGGGGTGGCCAAAAACATTCAGTACTTC. Translating gives CASSKLRTGVAKNIQYF.

The gene calls are TRBV6-2 or TRBV6-3 and TRBJ1-2; 7 positions agree with TRBD1. Per the germline V gene, CDR1 is MNHEY and CDR2 is SVGEGT. Losses at the gene ends were 6 bases for V and 0 bases for J; bases not matched to a gene: 7. CDR3 length: 15 amino acids. The CDR3 region has the DNA TGTGCCAGCAGCCTAAGGGGGCTAGCTAACTATGGCTACACCTTC. Translating gives CASSLRGLANYGYTF.

The sample holds one count of this clone. The J gene is TRBJ1-3, the V gene TRBV6-5, with a tentative D call TRBD1 (5 bases). The CDR3 consists of 14 residues. V shed 9 bases and J shed 5 bases, with 17 bases lying between them. Germline CDR1 is MNHEY and CDR2 is SVGAGI. This CDR3 reads CASSDGGGRNTIYF. The DNA of the CDR3 is TGTGCCAGTTCTGACGGGGGAGGGAGAAACACCATATATTTT.

The CDR3 DNA reads as TGTGCCAGCAGTTTATGGGGACAGGGAAGGATTTACTATGGCTACACCTTC. Translating it yields CASSLWGQGRIYYGYTF. The V and J genes are TRBV28 and TRBJ1-2; 9 bases are shared with TRBD1. The CDR3 has 17 amino acids. V dropped 0 bases and J dropped 3; count of bases not matched to a gene: 8. Germline CDR1 is MDHEN and CDR2 is SYDVKM.

The V call is TRBV5-1, the J call TRBJ1-4; 9 positions agree with TRBD1. The V gene's germline CDR1 is SGHRS and CDR2 YFSETQ. The trim removed 3 bases at V and 3 bases at J, leaving 6 bases unmatched. CDR3 size: 16 residues. CDR3 bases: TGCGCCAGCAGCTGGGACAGGGCAATTGCTAATGAAAAACTGTTTTTT. As protein: CASSWDRAIANEKLFF.

The chain combines TRBV18 with TRBJ2-6, with D unresolved. V lost 1 base, J lost 0 bases, and 13 bases lay in between. The CDR3 consists of 18 residues. The germline gives CDR1 KGHSH, CDR2 LQKENI. In nucleotides, the CDR3 is TGTGCCAGCTCACCACGGGCGACACTTAGCTCTGGGGCCAACGTCCTGACTTTC. This sequence encodes CASSPRATLSSGANVLTF.

This chain connects TRBV18 to TRBJ2-1; 9 bases match TRBD2. The CDR3 is made up of 18 amino acids. The germline gives CDR1 KGHSH, CDR2 LQKENI. V dropped 0 bases and J dropped 3; count of bases not matched to a gene: 9. CDR3 DNA: TGTGCCAGCTCACCACCGAAGGGAAGCGGGGGGCACTACAATGAGCAGTTCTTC. Translated, it gives CASSPPKGSGGHYNEQFF.

This clone was observed many times. The V gene is TRBV11-2, the J gene TRBJ1-3; 9 nucleotides align to TRBD1. Trimming removed 3 bases from V and 2 bases from J; junction bases left unmatched: 5. CDR1 is SGHAT and CDR2 is FQNNGV in the germline V gene. The CDR3 runs 16 residues. CDR3 sequence (DNA): TGTGCCAGCAGCTTTGGAGGGACAGGGCCTGGAAACACCATATATTTT. Translated: CASSFGGTGPGNTIYF.

The CDR3 is CATSLSGTTWDTQYF. The DNA for the CDR3 is TGTGCCACCAGCCTGTCCGGGACTACCTGGGATACGCAGTATTTT. The rearrangement links TRBV15 to TRBJ2-3, with 7 bases identical to TRBD2. The CDR3 extends over 15 amino acids. Per germline, CDR1 LNHNV and CDR2 YYDKDF (reference sequence). V shed 5 bases and J 6 bases; nucleotides not matched to a gene: 11.

This clone was detected once. CDR3 bases: TGTGCCAGCTCACCATTCCAGGGGGAACACAATGAGCAGTTCTTC. Protein: CASSPFQGEHNEQFF. The V call is TRBV18, the J call TRBJ2-1, with 7 bases that match TRBD1. The CDR3 loop spans 15 amino acids. The V gene's germline CDR1 is KGHSH and CDR2 LQKENI. V shed 2 bases and J 5 bases; nucleotides not matched to a gene: 6. The complete variable domain, with remaining parts taken from reference TRBV18 and TRBJ2-1, reads NAGVMQNPRHLVRRRGQEARLRCSPMKGHSHVYWYRQLPEEGLKFMVYLQKENIIDESGMPKERFSAEFPKEGPSILRIQQVVRGDSAAYFCASSPFQGEHNEQFFGPGTRLTVL.

The table lists this clone with a few counts. V gene TRBV28 combines with J gene TRBJ2-7; 8 nucleotides match TRBD1. V was clipped by 5 bases and J by 0 bases; unmatched bases: 15. This CDR3 contains 18 residues. Germline-derived CDR1 and CDR2 are MDHEN and SYDVKM. The CDR3 DNA sequence: TGTGCCAGCAGTCACCGGGACAGGAGACCGTCGAGCTCCTACGAGCAGTACTTC. As protein: CASSHRDRRPSSSYEQYF.

The chain combines TRBV4-1 with TRBJ2-1; D is possibly TRBD1 (6 bases). The CDR3 has 16 amino acids. Trimming took 1 base from V and 9 from J, leaving 19 bases between them. Germline lookup yields CDR1 MGHRA and CDR2 YSYEKL. The CDR3 DNA sequence: TGCGCCAGCAGCCAAGCCCAGAGGTCCACCAGGGGTGAGCAGTTCTTC. This encodes CASSQAQRSTRGEQFF.

The CDR3 spells CASSVRTGGAGNTIYF. In nucleotides, the CDR3 is TGTGCCAGCTCCGTGCGTACCGGGGGAGCCGGAAACACCATATATTTT. The chain is built from TRBV18 and TRBJ1-3; D perhaps matches TRBD1 (5 bases). V was cut by 6 bases and J by 4 bases, with 19 bases left in between. This CDR3 is 16 amino acids long. Germline CDR1 reads KGHSH; CDR2 reads LQKENI. Supplemented by reference TRBV18 and TRBJ1-3, the full variable domain reads NAGVMQNPRHLVRRRGQEARLRCSPMKGHSHVYWYRQLPEEGLKFMVYLQKENIIDESGMPKERFSAEFPKEGPSILRIQQVVRGDSAAYFCASSVRTGGAGNTIYFGEGSWLTVV.

V is TRBV9 and J is TRBJ2-1; TRBD1 is a possible D gene (5 bases). From germline, CDR1 is SGDLS and CDR2 YYNGEE. The V and J ends lost 4 bases and 3 bases respectively, with 14 bases between them. CDR3 length: 15 amino acids. CDR3 in amino acids: CASSPGRAGYNEQFF. CDR3 coding DNA: TGTGCCAGCAGCCCGGGCAGGGCAGGCTACAATGAGCAGTTCTTC.

This clone showed up just a few times. The J gene is TRBJ1-4, the V gene TRBV6-4, with D possibly being TRBD1 (6 bases). Trimming stripped 3 bases from V and 6 bases from J, with 14 bases between. Germline V gives CDR1 MRHNA, CDR2 SNTAGT. The CDR3 length is 15 residues. CDR3 DNA sequence: TGTGCCAGCAGTGAGTGGGGGCTACCCTATGAAAAACTGTTTTTT. Translation: CASSEWGLPYEKLFF.

This rearrangement joins TRBV27 to TRBJ1-1; D is uncertain. CDR3 size: 18 residues. V gave up 2 bases and J gave up 8 bases, with 27 bases separating them. Germline V lookup: CDR1 MNHEY, CDR2 SMNVEV (reference sequence). The CDR3 here is CASSLEGWNTEARVEAFF. CDR3 sequence (DNA): TGTGCCAGCAGTTTAGAAGGATGGAACACGGAGGCGCGAGTAGAAGCTTTCTTT.

The sample holds a few counts of this clone. The chain joins TRBV7-6 to TRBJ2-1; TRBD1 agrees at 9 bases. Germline V CDR1 and CDR2: SGHVS, FNYEAQ. V trimming: 5 bases; J trimming: 2 bases; junction bases outside the gene matches: 10. The CDR3 extends over 17 amino acids. In DNA form, the CDR3 reads TGTGCCAGCAGCCCGACTGGACAGGGGCGCCCCTACAATGAGCAGTTCTTC. Translation: CASSPTGQGRPYNEQFF.

This chain links TRBV7-6 with TRBJ2-2; 9 positions agree with TRBD2. Germline assignment: CDR1 SGHVS and CDR2 FNYEAQ. V was clipped by 4 bases and J by 1 base; unmatched bases: 4. This CDR3 has 16 amino acids. This CDR3 is CASSSLAGENTGELFF. The CDR3 DNA sequence: TGTGCCAGCAGCTCCTTAGCGGGGGAGAACACCGGGGAGCTGTTTTTT.

CDR3 sequence reads: CASSPTTSGGAETQYF. CDR3 bases: TGTGCCAGCAGCCCGACGACTAGCGGGGGGGCGGAGACCCAGTACTTC. The rearrangement links TRBV7-9 to TRBJ2-5; TRBD2 agrees at 14 bases. The CDR3 has 16 amino acids. V dropped 5 bases and J dropped 5; count of bases not matched to a gene: 7. The germline CDR1 and CDR2 sequences are SEHNR and FQNEAQ (reference sequence).

The chain carries TRBV13 and TRBJ1-1; TRBD1 aligns across 8 bases. The ends lost 3 bases at V and 6 bases at J; junction bases unmatched: 9. In germline, CDR1 is PRHDT, CDR2 FYEKMQ (reference sequence). This CDR3 has 15 residues. The CDR3 coding sequence is TGTGCCAGCAGCTTCCGACAGGGGCGAGGGCCTGAAGCTTTCTTT. As protein: CASSFRQGRGPEAFF.

This chain connects TRBV4-1 to TRBJ1-1; 9 bases line up with TRBD1. This CDR3 spans 14 amino acids. The germline V gene has CDR1 MGHRA and CDR2 YSYEKL. Losses at the gene ends were 4 bases for V and 5 bases for J; bases not matched to a gene: 5. The CDR3 region has the DNA TGCGCCAGCAGCCCTGGGACAGGGCGGACTGAAGCTTTCTTT. It translates to CASSPGTGRTEAFF.

The chain links TRBV7-3 to TRBJ1-2; D is undetermined. The ends were cut back, 1 base at V and 8 bases at J, with 11 bases in the middle. This CDR3 contains 13 residues. The germline V gene encodes CDR1 SGHTA and CDR2 FQGTGA. CDR3 region: CASSLNPVEGYTF. The CDR3, as DNA: TGTGCCAGCAGCTTAAACCCCGTAGAAGGCTACACCTTC.

The J gene is TRBJ1-4, the V gene TRBV27; D may be TRBD1 (6 bases). V lost 3 bases and J 7 bases, leaving 12 bases between the germline ends. Germline V lookup: CDR1 MNHEY, CDR2 SMNVEV (reference sequence). The CDR3 has 14 residues. CDR3 in amino acids: CASSFDRLSEKLFF. CDR3 nucleotides: TGTGCCAGCAGTTTTGACAGGTTGAGTGAAAAACTGTTTTTT.